This T cell receptor beta chain was sequenced during a study of CD4 and CD8 cells across lung adenocarcinoma regions. This CDR3 spans 14 amino acids. V shed 7 bases and J 3 bases; nucleotides not matched to a gene: 7. Per germline, CDR1 SGHTA and CDR2 FQGNSA. TCRdb fed the PCR reads into MiXCR, producing one record per CDR3 protein. The table shows more than 3,000 distinct CDR3 sequences, with approximately 53% occurring only once. Donors had localized lung adenocarcinoma, a non-small cell lung cancer. Sample: CD4+ T cells from the center of a lung tumor. The clonotype comes from a female donor with lung adenocarcinoma. The CD4 and CD8 labels of this study may be unreliable. The V call is TRBV7-2, the J call TRBJ2-5, with 8 bases fitting TRBD2. The CDR3 sequence is CASKPGAGEETQYF. For the CDR3, the DNA is TGTGCCAGCAAGCCCGGAGCGGGAGAAGAGACCCAGTACTTC.